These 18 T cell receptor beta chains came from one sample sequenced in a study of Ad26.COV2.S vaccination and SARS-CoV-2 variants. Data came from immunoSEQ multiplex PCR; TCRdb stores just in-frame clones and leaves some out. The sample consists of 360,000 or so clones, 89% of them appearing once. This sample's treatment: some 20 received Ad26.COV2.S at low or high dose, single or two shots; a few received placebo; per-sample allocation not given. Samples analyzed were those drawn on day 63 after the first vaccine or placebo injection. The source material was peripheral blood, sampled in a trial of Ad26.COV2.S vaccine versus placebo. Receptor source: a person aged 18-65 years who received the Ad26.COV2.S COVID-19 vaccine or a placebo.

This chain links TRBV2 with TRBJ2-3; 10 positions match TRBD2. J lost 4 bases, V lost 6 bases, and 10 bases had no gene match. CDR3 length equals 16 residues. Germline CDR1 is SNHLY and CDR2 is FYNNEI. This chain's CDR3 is CASRGGTSGNSDTQYF. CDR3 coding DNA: TGTGCCAGCAGGGGGGGAACTAGCGGGAACTCAGATACGCAGTATTTT.

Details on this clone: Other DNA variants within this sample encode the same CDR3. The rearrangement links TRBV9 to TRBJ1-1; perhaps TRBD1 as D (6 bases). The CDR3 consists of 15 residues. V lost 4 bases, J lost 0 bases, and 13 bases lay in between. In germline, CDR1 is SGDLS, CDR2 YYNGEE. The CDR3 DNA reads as TGTGCCAGCAGCCCGCGACAGGCCTTGAACACTGAAGCTTTCTTT. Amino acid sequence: CASSPRQALNTEAFF.

CDR3 nucleotide sequence: TGTGCCAGCAGTTTCGGGAACAGGGGTGCCACTGAAGCTTTCTTT. Protein sequence: CASSFGNRGATEAFF. V gene TRBV27 combines with J gene TRBJ1-1; 7 bases match TRBD1. Germline V gene data show CDR1 as MNHEY and CDR2 as SMNVEV (reference sequence). J was trimmed by 4 bases and V by 3 bases; bases with no gene match: 8. This CDR3 spans 15 amino acids.

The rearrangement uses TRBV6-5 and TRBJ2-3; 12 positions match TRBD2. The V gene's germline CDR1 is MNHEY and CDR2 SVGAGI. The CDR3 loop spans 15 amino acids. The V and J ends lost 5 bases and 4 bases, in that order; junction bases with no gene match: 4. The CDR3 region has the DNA TGTGCCAGCAGTCGACTAGCGGGAGTCCCAGATACGCAGTATTTT. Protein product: CASSRLAGVPDTQYF.

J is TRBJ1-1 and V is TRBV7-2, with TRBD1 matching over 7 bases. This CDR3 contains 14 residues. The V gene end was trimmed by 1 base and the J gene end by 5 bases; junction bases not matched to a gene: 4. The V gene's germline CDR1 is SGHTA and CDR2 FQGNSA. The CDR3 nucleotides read TGTGCCAGCAGCTTAGACCAGGGGGGGACTGAAGCTTTCTTT. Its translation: CASSLDQGGTEAFF. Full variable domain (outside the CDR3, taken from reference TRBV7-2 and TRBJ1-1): GAGVSQSPSNKVTEKGKDVELRCDPISGHTALYWYRQSLGQGLEFLIYFQGNSAPDKSGLPSDRFSAERTGGSVSTLTIQRTQQEDSAVYLCASSLDQGGTEAFFGQGTRLTVV.

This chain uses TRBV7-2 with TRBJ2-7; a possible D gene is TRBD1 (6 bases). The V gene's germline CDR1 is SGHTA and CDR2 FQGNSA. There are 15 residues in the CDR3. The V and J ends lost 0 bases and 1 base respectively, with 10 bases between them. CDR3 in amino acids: CASSLAGGVSYEQYF. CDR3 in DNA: TGTGCCAGCAGCTTAGCAGGGGGAGTGTCCTACGAGCAGTACTTC.

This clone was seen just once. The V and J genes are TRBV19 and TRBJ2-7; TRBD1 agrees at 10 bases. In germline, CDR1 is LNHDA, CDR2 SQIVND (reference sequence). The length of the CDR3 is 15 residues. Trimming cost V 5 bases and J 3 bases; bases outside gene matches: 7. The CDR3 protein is CASSAWDRGNYEQYF. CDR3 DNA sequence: TGTGCCAGTAGTGCCTGGGACAGGGGAAACTACGAGCAGTACTTC.

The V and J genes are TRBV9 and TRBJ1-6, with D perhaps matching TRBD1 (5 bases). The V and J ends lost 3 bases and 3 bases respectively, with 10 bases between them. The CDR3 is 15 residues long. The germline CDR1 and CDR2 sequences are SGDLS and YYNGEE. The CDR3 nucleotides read TGTGCCAGCAGCGGTGGGGACGTCTATAATTCACCCCTCCACTTT. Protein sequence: CASSGGDVYNSPLHF.

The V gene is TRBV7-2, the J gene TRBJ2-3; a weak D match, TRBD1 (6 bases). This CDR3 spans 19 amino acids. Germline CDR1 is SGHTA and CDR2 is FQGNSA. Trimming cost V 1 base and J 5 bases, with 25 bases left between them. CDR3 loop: CASSLGAGALWRRGDTQYF. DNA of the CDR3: TGTGCCAGCAGCTTAGGGGCAGGGGCCCTGTGGAGGCGAGGAGATACGCAGTATTTT.

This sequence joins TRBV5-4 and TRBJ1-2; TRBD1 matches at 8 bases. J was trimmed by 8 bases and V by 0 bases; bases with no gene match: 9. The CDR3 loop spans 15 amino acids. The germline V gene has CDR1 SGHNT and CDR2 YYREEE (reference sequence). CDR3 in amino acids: CASSLVSDRARGYTF. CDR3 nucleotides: TGTGCCAGCAGCTTGGTATCGGACAGGGCAAGGGGCTACACCTTC.

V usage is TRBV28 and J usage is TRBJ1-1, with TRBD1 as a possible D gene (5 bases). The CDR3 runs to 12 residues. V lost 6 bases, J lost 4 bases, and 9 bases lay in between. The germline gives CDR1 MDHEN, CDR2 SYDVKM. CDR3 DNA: TGTGCCAGCAGCGTGAGGGGCACTGAAGCTTTCTTT. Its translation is CASSVRGTEAFF. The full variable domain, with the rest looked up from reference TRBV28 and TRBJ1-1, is DVKVTQSSRYLVKRTGEKVFLECVQDMDHENMFWYRQDPGLGLRLIYFSYDVKMKEKGDIPEGYSVSREKKERFSLILESASTNQTSMYLCASSVRGTEAFFGQGTRLTVV.

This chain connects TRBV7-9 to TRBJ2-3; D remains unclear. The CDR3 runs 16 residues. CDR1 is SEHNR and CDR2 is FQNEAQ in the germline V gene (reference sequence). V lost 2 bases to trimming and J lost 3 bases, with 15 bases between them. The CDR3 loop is CASSLRFGVATDTQYF. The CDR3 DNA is TGTGCCAGCAGCTTACGATTTGGGGTCGCGACAGATACGCAGTATTTT.

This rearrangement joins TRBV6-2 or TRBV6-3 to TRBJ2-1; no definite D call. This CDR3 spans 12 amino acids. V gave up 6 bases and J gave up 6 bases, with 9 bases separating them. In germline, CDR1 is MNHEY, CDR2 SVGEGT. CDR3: CASSNPINEQFF. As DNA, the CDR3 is TGTGCCAGCAGCAACCCAATCAATGAGCAGTTCTTC.

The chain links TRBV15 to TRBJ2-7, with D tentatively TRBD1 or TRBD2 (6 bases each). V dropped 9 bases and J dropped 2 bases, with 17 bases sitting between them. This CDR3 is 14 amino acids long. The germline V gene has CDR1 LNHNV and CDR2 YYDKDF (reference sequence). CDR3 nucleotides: TGTGCCACGGGGGGCGACGGGGGCCCCTACGAGCAGTACTTC. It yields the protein CATGGDGGPYEQYF.

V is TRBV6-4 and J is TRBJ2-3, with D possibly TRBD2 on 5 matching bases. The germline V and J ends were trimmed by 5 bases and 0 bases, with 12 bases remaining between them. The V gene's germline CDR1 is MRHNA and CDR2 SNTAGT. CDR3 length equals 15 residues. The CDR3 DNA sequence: TGTGCCAGCAGTTCTTTCGGACTCAGCACAGATACGCAGTATTTT. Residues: CASSSFGLSTDTQYF.

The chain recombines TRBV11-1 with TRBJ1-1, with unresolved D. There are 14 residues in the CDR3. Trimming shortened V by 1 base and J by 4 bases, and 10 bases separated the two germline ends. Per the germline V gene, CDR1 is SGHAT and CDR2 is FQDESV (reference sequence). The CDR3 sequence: CASSLDDEGTEAFF. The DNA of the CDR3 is TGTGCCAGCAGCTTAGATGACGAGGGCACTGAAGCTTTCTTT.

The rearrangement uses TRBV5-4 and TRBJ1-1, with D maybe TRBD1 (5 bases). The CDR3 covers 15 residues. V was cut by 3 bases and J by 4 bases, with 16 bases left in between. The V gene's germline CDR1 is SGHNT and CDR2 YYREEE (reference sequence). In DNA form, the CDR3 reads TGTGCCAGCAGCTCCCGGGGGGGAAGGGGCACTGAAGCTTTCTTT. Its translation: CASSSRGGRGTEAFF.

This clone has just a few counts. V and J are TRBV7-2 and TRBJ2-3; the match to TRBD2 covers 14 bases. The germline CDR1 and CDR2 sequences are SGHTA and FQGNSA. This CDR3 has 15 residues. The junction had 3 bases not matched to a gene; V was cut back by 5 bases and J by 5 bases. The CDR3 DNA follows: TGTGCCAGCAGCCTAGGACTAGCGGGAGGAGATACGCAGTATTTT. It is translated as CASSLGLAGGDTQYF. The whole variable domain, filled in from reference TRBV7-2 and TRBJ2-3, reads GAGVSQSPSNKVTEKGKDVELRCDPISGHTALYWYRQSLGQGLEFLIYFQGNSAPDKSGLPSDRFSAERTGGSVSTLTIQRTQQEDSAVYLCASSLGLAGGDTQYFGPGTRLTVL.